This TCR beta chain stems from a study of identifying expanded T cells in peripheral blood. Germline lookup yields CDR1 SGDLS and CDR2 YYNGEE. V shed 3 bases and J shed 2 bases, with 11 bases lying between them. The CDR3 length is 14 residues. Measured with immunoSEQ multiplex PCR; TCRdb has only the in-frame clones, and not every one. This table holds around 81,000 clones, 70% to 90% found once. The TCR sequence derives from a person aged 18 to 75 in good health. The sample comprised blood. The chain combines TRBV9 with TRBJ1-2; no clear D. CDR3 DNA: TGTGCCAGCAGCGGAGGGAGAACGAACTATGGCTACACCTTC. Translation gives CASSGGRTNYGYTF.